This TCR beta chain emerged from a study of regulatory T cells in long-lasting Graves disease. This clonotype was recorded a few times. CDR3 size: 19 residues. The germline V and J ends were trimmed by 7 bases and 3 bases, with 31 bases remaining between them. Germline assignment: CDR1 LGHDT and CDR2 YNNKEL (reference sequence). Assembly of TCR beta libraries relied on iRepertoire HTBI primers together with Arm-PCR of CDR3 regions. In TCRdb, the multiplex PCR reads were re-called with MiXCR into one record per CDR3 protein. Altogether 680,000 or so distinct CDR3 sequences are present, roughly 16% being singletons, with the ten largest covering about 17%. Time point given: newly diagnosed GD, antithyroid drugs for less than 3 months. There was RNA extracted from PBMCs, and the TCR library was made from it. The same specimen was also included in a second study, on T cells in Graves' hyperthyroidism and ophthalmopathy.

This receptor was obtained from a woman aged 25 to 39 with Graves disease. Source: peripheral blood mononuclear cells (PBMCs), taken at new diagnosis, from a patient treated with antithyroid drugs. The chain couples TRBV3-1 to TRBJ2-7; tentative D call: TRBD1 (5 bases). The CDR3 region is CASTPGNRQGRRLCYEQYF. The CDR3 DNA reads TGTGCCAGCACCCCAGGAAATAGGCAGGGAAGAAGGCTCTGCTACGAGCAGTACTTC.